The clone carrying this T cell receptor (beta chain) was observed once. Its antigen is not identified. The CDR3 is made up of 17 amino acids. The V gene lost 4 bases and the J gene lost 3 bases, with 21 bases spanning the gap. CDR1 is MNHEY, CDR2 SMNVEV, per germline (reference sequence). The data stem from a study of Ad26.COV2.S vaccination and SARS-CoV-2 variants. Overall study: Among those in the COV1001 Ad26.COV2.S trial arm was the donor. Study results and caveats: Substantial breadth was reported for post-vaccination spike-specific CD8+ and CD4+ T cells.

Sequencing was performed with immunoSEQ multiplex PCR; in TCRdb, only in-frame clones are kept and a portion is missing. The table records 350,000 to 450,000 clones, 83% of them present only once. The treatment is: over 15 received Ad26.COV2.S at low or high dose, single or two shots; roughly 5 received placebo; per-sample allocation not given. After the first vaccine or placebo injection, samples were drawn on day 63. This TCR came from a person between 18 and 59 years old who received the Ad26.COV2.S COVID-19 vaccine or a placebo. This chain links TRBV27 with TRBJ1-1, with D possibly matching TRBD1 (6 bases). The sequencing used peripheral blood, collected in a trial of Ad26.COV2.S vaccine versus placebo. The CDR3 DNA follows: TGTGCCAGCAGTTCAGGCCAGGGGTCAGCTACCTACACTGAAGCTTTCTTT. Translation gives CASSSGQGSATYTEAFF.